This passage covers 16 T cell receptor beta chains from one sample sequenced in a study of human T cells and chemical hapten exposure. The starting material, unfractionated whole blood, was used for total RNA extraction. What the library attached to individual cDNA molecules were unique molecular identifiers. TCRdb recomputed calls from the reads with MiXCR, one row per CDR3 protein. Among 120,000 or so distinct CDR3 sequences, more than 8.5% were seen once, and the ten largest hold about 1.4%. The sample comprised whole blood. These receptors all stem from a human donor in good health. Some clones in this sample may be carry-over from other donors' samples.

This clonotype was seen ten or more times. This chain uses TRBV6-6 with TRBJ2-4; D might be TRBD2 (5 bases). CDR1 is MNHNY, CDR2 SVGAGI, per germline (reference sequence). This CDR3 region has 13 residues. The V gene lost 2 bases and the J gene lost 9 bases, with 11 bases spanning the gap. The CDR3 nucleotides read TGTGCCAGCAGTTACCTCAGAGAGGGCATTCAGTACTTC. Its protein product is CASSYLREGIQYF.

CDR3 in amino acids: CASSSRGPWKETQYF. CDR3 coding DNA: TGCGCCAGCAGCTCCAGGGGGCCTTGGAAAGAGACCCAGTACTTC. The chain uses TRBV5-1 and TRBJ2-5; TRBD1 aligns across 8 bases. The CDR3 contains 15 residues. Trimming at V came to 3 bases and at J to 3 bases, leaving 7 bases not matched to a gene. Germline assignment: CDR1 SGHRS and CDR2 YFSETQ.

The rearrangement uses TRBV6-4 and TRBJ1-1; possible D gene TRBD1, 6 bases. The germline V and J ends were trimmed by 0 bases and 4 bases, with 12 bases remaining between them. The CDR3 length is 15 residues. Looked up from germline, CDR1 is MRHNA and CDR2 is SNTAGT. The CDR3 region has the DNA TGTGCCAGCAGTGACTCTGTGGAGGGGGGCACTGAAGCTTTCTTT. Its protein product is CASSDSVEGGTEAFF.

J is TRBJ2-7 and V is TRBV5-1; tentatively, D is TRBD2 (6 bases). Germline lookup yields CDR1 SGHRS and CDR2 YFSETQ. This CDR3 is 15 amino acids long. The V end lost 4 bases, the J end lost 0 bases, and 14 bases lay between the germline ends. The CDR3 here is CASSRGTDHSYEQYF. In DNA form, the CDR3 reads TGCGCCAGCAGCAGAGGGACTGATCACTCCTACGAGCAGTACTTC.

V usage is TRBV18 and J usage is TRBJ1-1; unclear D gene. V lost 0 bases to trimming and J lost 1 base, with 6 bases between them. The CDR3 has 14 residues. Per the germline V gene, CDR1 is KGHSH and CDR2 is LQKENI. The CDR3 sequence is CASSPPVRNTEAFF. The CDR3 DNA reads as TGTGCCAGCTCACCACCGGTTAGGAACACTGAAGCTTTCTTT.

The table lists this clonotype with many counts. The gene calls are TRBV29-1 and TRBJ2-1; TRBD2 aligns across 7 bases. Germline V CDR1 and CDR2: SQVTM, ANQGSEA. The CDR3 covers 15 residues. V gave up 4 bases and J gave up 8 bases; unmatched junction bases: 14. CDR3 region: CSVGPPSGGTDEQFF. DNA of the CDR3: TGCAGCGTTGGCCCTCCTAGCGGAGGGACGGATGAGCAGTTCTTC.

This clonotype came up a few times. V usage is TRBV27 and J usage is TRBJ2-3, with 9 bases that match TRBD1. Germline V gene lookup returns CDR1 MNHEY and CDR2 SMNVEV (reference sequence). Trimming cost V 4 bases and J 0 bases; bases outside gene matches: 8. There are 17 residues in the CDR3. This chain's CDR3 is CASSSYRGQSSTDTQYF. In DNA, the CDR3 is TGTGCCAGCAGTTCCTACAGGGGGCAATCTAGCACAGATACGCAGTATTTT.

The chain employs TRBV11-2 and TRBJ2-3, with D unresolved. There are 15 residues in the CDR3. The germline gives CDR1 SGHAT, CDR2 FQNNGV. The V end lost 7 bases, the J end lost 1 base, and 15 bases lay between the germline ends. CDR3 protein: CASTPLETRTDTQYF. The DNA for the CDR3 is TGTGCCAGCACCCCGTTAGAGACCCGCACAGATACGCAGTATTTT.

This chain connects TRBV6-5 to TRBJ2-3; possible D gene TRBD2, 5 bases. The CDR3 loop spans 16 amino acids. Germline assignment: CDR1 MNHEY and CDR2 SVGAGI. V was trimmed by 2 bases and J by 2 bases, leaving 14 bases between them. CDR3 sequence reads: CASSYGRGSSTDTQYF. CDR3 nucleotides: TGTGCCAGCAGTTACGGTCGGGGTTCCTCCACAGATACGCAGTATTTT.

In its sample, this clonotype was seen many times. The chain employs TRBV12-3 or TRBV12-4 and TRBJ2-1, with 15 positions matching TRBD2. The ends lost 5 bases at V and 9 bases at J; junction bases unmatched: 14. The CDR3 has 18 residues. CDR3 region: CASSPSGTSGRPLGEQFF. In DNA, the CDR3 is TGTGCCAGCAGTCCATCAGGGACTAGCGGGAGGCCCCTGGGTGAGCAGTTCTTC.

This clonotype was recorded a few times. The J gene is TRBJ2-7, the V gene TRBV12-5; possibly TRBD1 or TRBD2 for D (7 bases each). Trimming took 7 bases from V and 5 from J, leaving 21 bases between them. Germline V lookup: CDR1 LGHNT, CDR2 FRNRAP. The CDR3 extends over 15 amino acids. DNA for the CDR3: TGTGCTAGTGCCAGGACAGGCCGCGGGGGTGACGAGCAGTACTTC. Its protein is CASARTGRGGDEQYF.

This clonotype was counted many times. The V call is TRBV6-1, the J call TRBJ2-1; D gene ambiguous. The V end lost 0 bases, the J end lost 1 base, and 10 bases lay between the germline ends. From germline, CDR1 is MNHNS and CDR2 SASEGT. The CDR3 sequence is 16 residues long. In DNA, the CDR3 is TGTGCCAGCAGTGAAGCGCTTCTGGGTTCCTACAATGAGCAGTTCTTC. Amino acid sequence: CASSEALLGSYNEQFF.

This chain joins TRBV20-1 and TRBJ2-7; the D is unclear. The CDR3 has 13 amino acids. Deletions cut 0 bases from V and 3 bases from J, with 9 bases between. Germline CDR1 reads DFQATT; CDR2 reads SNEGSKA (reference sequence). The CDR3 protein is CSARDRNDYEQYF. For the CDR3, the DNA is TGCAGTGCTAGAGATCGGAACGACTACGAGCAGTACTTC.

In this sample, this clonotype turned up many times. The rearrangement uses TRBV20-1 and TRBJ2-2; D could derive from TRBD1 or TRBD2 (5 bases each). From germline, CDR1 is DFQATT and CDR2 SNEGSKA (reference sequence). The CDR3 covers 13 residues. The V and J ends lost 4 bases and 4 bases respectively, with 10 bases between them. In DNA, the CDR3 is TGCAGTGCTATCACGGGGCTCACCGGGGAGCTGTTTTTT. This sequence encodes CSAITGLTGELFF.

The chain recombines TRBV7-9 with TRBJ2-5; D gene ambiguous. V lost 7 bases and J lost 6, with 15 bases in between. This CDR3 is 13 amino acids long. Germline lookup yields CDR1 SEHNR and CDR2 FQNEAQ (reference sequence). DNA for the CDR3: TGTGCCAGCAACCCTTCGCCCAGCCAGACCCAGTACTTC. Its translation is CASNPSPSQTQYF. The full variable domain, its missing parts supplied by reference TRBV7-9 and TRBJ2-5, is DTGVSQNPRHKITKRGQNVTFRCDPISEHNRLYWYRQTLGQGPEFLTYFQNEAQLEKSRLLSDRFSAERPKGSFSTLEIQRTEQGDSAMYLCASNPSPSQTQYFGPGTRLLVL.

CDR3 sequence reads: CSVGAFKNSYEQYF. The CDR3 nucleotides read TGCAGCGTTGGGGCTTTCAAGAACTCCTACGAGCAGTACTTC. The chain is built from TRBV29-1 and TRBJ2-7; no reliable D call. CDR3 size: 14 residues. Germline V CDR1 and CDR2: SQVTM, ANQGSEA. V shed 4 bases and J shed 0 bases, with 13 bases lying between them.